The sequence of this T cell receptor (beta chain) was determined in a study of cytomegalovirus exposure and HLA in healthy donors (dated by TCRdb to about 2017). A note on the overall study: An earlier analysis of several hundred of the donors reported about 250 Gb of sequence data and some 120 million unique TCR beta sequences from roughly 200 million T cells. Roughly 300 gigabases of sequencing data and 91 million or so unique TCR sequences made up an early release that covered nearly 650 HLA-typed donors. Of the 350 to 400 genotyped donors, approximately 83% fell in the genetic ancestry cluster associated with self-reported Caucasian donors. The study was designed to test whether signatures of past pathogen exposure could be identified by cataloging public T cell receptors. The study profiled the T cell repertoires of 666 subjects by immunosequencing and related them to cytomegalovirus serostatus. Along with the roughly 670-subject first cohort, a separate validation cohort of about 110 different subjects was used. To predict cytomegalovirus infection status, the study brought together high-throughput TCR immunosequencing, statistical association of individual TCRs with disease status, and machine learning. To study patterns of TCR occurrence, a later analysis re-analyzed previously published TCR beta repertoires from 666 donors and added high-resolution HLA genotyping. In the later analysis, no new phenotypic data were used to find candidate immune exposures; instead, reliance was placed on TCR beta sequences and their occurrence across donors. In an earlier analysis of roughly 580 of the donors, high-throughput TCR beta sequencing was used to judge whether each TCR beta V gene segment behaved as functional or pseudogenic. Donor age, sex, ethnicity and CMV serostatus were compiled together with the repertoire data. Genome-wide SNP genotypes for about three fifths of the 666 donors were used in a later genetic analysis, which treated that subset as a discovery cohort. All discovery cohort repertoires had been generated using a single sequencing platform. Both class I and class II loci were covered by HLA typing, at four-digit resolution. The number of typed donors differed by locus: 629-630 for A, B, C, DRB1 and DQB1; roughly 510 for DQA1; approximately 600 for DPA1; and roughly 490 for DPB1. A handful of DR-DQ haplotypes were handled as single units for association and clustering because linkage in the cohort was strong. Across 300 to 400 genotyped donors of the cohort, an average of approximately 220,000 unique TCR beta nucleotide sequences per donor were sequenced, and approximately 17% of those sequences were non-productive. Here is what the overall study found, with its caveats: A later analysis found that TCR association rates varied across HLA loci, with DRB1 alleles showing the most associated TCRs and HLA-C alleles the fewest. The sequencing pipeline was judged likely to have produced a cluster of highly shared sequence variants as a technical artifact. Because HLA typing was unavailable for some donors at each locus, only the typed subset was used in association tests. Sequencing depth was assumed to be roughly uniform across donors in the presence/absence analyses, though that assumption may not hold. When HLA alleles, especially DR and DQ, strongly co-occurred, TCR associations were difficult to assign to individual alleles. The classifier was reported to diagnose cytomegalovirus status with high specificity and sensitivity in both the original cohort and the validation cohort. Some IMGT-functional V segments, including TRBV6-2 and TRBV6-3, could not be distinguished by the 87-base-pair reads and were therefore excluded. A later analysis associated 17,000 or so TCR beta sequences with specific HLA alleles at a false discovery rate of 0.05. An earlier analysis of 587 of the donors showed that most TCR beta V segments appeared in productive rearrangements either about 87% or about 30% of the time, which broadly matched IMGT annotations. Several of the top co-occurrence clusters appeared to be linked to parvovirus B19, influenza, CMV and Epstein-Barr virus, according to a later analysis. Across donors, most TCR sequences were observed very rarely, whereas some public TCRs were present in many individuals. Compared with the 666-donor mean, donors in an Asian-associated ancestry cluster had fewer N-insertions in productive TCRs, according to a later genetic analysis. A later genetic analysis associated a missense DCLRE1C variant with V-gene and J-gene trimming of TCR beta chains, and an independent cohort replicated the association. A later analysis found that HLA-associated TCR beta chains were more clonally expanded and had lower generation probabilities than equally common non-associated chains. In vitro tests confirmed that three of the cytomegalovirus-associated TCR beta chains recognize cytomegalovirus antigens. The authors suggested that the approach could potentially be generalized to other disease states and immunological phenotypes. Linkage disequilibrium might explain the correlated functional status among segregating V segments, but an unknown experimental factor could not be excluded. Immune exposure information for the cohort was limited to CMV serostatus. Because counts were too low, about 18 rarely observed V segments, including chromosome 9 orphons, were excluded from the earlier analysis of some 540 of the donors. The cohort was sequenced for TCR beta chains only, and without alpha or paired-chain data the features that could be detected were limited. A total of fewer than 200 TCR beta chains were listed by the study as associated with cytomegalovirus. A further reported finding was that TCR beta sequences accurately predicted the HLA-A and HLA-B alleles for most subjects in the first cohort. Most CMV-associated TCR beta chains appeared to be HLA-restricted in a later analysis, and the HLA associations seemed to be driven largely by CMV exposure.

The library was generated by the immunoSEQ multiplex PCR assay. For the multiplex PCR, a mixture combining 60 forward primers for TCR Vbeta segments and 13 reverse primers for TCR Jbeta segments was used. The CDR3 region of rearranged TCR beta genes was amplified from genomic DNA with a multiplex PCR assay. The Illumina HiSeq System was used to sequence the amplified TCR beta libraries as 87-base-pair reads. Per the authors' processing: In a later analysis, tens of millions of unique TCR beta chains were counted across the 650 to 750 repertoires, and approximately 9.9 million of these chains were shared by at least two donors. Raw reads were error-corrected and collapsed into unique sequences by a nearest-neighbor algorithm in which closely related sequences were merged to remove PCR and sequencing errors. CDR3 sequences were aligned to IMGT reference sequences to assign V, D and J gene segments. For a sequence to be retained, a match of at least six nucleotides was required to both a V gene segment and a J gene segment. Rearrangements were classified as productive when the CDR3 lacked stop codons and remained in frame with V and J, and all other rearrangements were classified as non-productive. CDR3 was defined according to IMGT convention as the region running from the second conserved V-encoded cysteine to the conserved J-encoded phenylalanine. The earlier analysis of 450 to 750 of the donors excluded any sequence lacking an unambiguous match to a single V gene segment. An earlier analysis of approximately 590 of the donors called V segments functional above 56.7% productive rearrangements and segregating when the between-donor standard deviation exceeded 5%. A statistical classification framework was built for diagnosing cytomegalovirus status from the catalog of TCR beta chain sequences. A later analysis assigned V and J genes by comparing TCR nucleotide sequences with IMGT/GENE-DB human TR gene sequences. In a later analysis, CDR3 sequences and most-parsimonious VDJ recombination scenarios were assigned using the TCRdist pipeline. A later analysis defined each TCR beta chain by its CDR3 amino acid sequence plus V-gene family, and excluded reads lacking a unique V-gene family. A later analysis removed 592 highly shared, low-generation-probability nucleotide sequences to deal with suspected cross-contamination and a sequencing artifact. A later analysis calculated a clonal expansion index for each public chain from normalized within-repertoire ranks of inferred template counts. Generation probabilities in a later analysis came from a VDJ recombination model fitted to out-of-frame rearrangements, and those results were checked against IGoR. A later analysis scored TCR-TCR, TCR-HLA and TCR-CMV co-occurrence with hypergeometric tests, applying a repertoire-size bias correction to TCR pairs. A later analysis estimated false discovery rates by permuting HLA or CMV assignments 20 times. In a later analysis, co-occurring TCRs were grouped with DBSCAN, and TCRdist sequence similarity was added when clustering was performed within HLA-allele-positive subsets. Co-occurrence clustering excluded repertoires with fewer than 30,000 or more than 120,000 public chains, plus five with anomalous nucleotide sharing. TCRdb provides this immuneACCESS table in a form limited to in-frame rearrangements. Some clones are lacking; in checked studies, under half of them reflect an unresolved V gene, and why the rest are absent is not known. V and J calls plus clone size are reproduced from that table; the DNA served to infer D and trimming. The sample contains 100,000 to 150,000 clones, over 70% of them found a single time. The ten largest clonotypes hold roughly 9.2% of the sample.

This clone was recorded once. Which antigen it targets is not known. Base quality data are lacking; no much larger clone is found one base away. The cohort consisted of 666 healthy bone marrow donors. At the time of sampling, every cohort member was nominally healthy, though immune exposures that went unrecorded were likely present. The donor tested CMV seropositive, placing the donor among the 310 or so seropositive members of the cohort. Every donor gave a peripheral blood sample, and the peripheral blood mononuclear cells from that sample were used for TCR beta sequencing. Genomic DNA was extracted from the blood cell samples with the Qiagen DNeasy Blood Extraction Kit. The germline V gene supplies CDR1 KGHSH and CDR2 LQKENI. V is cut by 3 bases and J by 7 bases, and the space between the germline ends is 15 bases. Reading from cysteine to phenylalanine, the CDR3 counts 15 amino acids. Only CDR3 DNA remains: 45 bases, in frame from the first base.

Recombination linked TRBV18 to TRBJ2-2; matching of 6 bases hints at TRBD1 as the D gene. The receptor was derived from a female donor in good health and CMV-seropositive. Sequencing used PBMCs. The base sequence is TGTGCCAGCTCACCCTCCCAGACAGGTATCGGGGAGCTGTTTTTT. Its coded protein is CASSPSQTGIGELFF.